This paragraph reports one TCR beta chain. Libraries were prepared by immunoSEQ multiplex PCR; TCRdb keeps only in-frame clonotypes and omits some of them. This table holds about 110,000 clones, more than 80% found once. This CDR3 region has 14 residues. The germline V gene encodes CDR1 MNHEY and CDR2 SVGAGI. V gave up 2 bases and J gave up 1 base; unmatched junction bases: 2. This entry comes from a study of T cell changes during pregnancy in multiple sclerosis. This chain links TRBV6-5 with TRBJ2-7, with 7 bases aligning to TRBD2. The sequence was obtained from a female donor with multiple sclerosis, enrolled in a pregnancy study. This specimen consisted of peripheral blood, obtained before pregnancy. DNA of the CDR3: TGTGCCAGCAGTTACACGCGGGGGTCCTACGAGCAGTACTTC. Residues: CASSYTRGSYEQYF.